This T cell receptor (beta chain) was recorded in a study of CD8+CD57+ T cells in acquired aplastic anemia (dated by TCRdb to between 2018 and 2020). General notes on the study: A mean of approximately 3 ug of DNA, ranging from 0.2 to 27.4 ug, was extracted from sorted CD4+ and CD8+ cells. An average of approximately 10 million reads for CD4+ cells and under 13 million reads for CD8+ cells was obtained from healthy donor samples.

The CDR3, from cysteine to phenylalanine, totals 15 residues. Only the CDR3 DNA is retained, 45 bases long and in frame from the first base. From V the trimming removes 4 bases and from J it removes 3 bases, while the gene matches leave 9 bases of the junction unaccounted for. Looking up the germline V gene yields CDR1 MGHDK and CDR2 SYGVNS. The paper's findings and limits, for the study overall: Around 27 CD8+ CDR3 sequences were shared between patients and controls but appeared highly expressed in patients and within their immunodominant clones. CD8+ Simpson's diversity did not differ significantly between patients and healthy controls (P=0.060).

Genomic DNA served as template for TCR beta VDJ combination and CDR3 sequence profiling. An Illumina HiSeq 2000 was used for TCR repertoire sequencing. On the authors' methods: TRBV/TRBJ rearrangement plots, CDR3 size and DJ length profiles, and Simpson's diversity index were used to assess repertoires. Whichever DNA sequence was most abundant in the deep sequencing data was defined as the immunodominant clone. CDR3 amino acid sequences were screened for sharing across subjects and compared with published repertoires and the VDJdb database. Using fastp at Q25 and MiXCR, TCRdb reprocessed the public reads and kept productive beta chains. Every entry covers one CDR3 protein and lists the most common genes and DNA from its rows. TCRdb's processing, not the authors', yielded these V and J calls. The sample table lists approximately 170,000 distinct CDR3 sequences, around half of them with a count of one. The ten largest clones capture about 15% of the sample.

A word on this clonotype: There is no known antigen for this receptor. Within one base of it there is no much larger clone, and no base qualities were kept.

In this study, sorted CD4+ and CD8+ T cells from the blood of healthy subjects and of severe aplastic anemia patients had their TCR repertoires deep-sequenced. Ficoll-Paque density gradient centrifugation was used to isolate peripheral blood mononuclear cells. Before DNA extraction, CD4+ and CD8+ T cells were sorted with FACS or magnetic beads. This TCR came from a human donor in good health, serving as a control. The V gene is TRBV25-1 and the J gene is TRBJ2-7, and 7 junction bases match TRBD2. Sequenced sample: sorted CD4+, CD8+, or CD8+CD57+ T cells (not recorded which) from PBMCs. The nucleotide sequence reads TGTGCCAGCAGTGGAATTCGGGGGGAATACTACGAGCAGTACTTC. It specifies CASSGIRGEYYEQYF.